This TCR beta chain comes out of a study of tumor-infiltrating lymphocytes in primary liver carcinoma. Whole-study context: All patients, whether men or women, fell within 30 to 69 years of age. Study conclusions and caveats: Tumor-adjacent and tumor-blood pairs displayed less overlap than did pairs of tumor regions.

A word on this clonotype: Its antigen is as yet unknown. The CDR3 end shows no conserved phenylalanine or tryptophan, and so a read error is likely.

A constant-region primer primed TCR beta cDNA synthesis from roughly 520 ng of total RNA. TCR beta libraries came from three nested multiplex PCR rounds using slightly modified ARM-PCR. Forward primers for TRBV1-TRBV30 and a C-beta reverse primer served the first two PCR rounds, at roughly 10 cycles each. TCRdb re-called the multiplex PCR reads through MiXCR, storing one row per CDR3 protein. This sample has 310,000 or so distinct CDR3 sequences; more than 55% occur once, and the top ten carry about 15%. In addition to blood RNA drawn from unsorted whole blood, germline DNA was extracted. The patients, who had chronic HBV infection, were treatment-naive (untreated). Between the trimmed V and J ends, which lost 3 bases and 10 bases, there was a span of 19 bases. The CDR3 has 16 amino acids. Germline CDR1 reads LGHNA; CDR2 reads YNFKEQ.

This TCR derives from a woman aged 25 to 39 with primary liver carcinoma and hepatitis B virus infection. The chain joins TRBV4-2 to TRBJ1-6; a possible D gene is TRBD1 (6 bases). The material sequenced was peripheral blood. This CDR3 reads CASSHGQQTLGSPLHI. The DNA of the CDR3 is TGTGCCAGCAGCCATGGACAGCAAACCTTAGGCTCACCCCTCCACATT.